Below are 15 T cell receptor beta chains sequenced from a single sample in a study of T-cell memory formation after mild COVID-19. Each CDR3 protein gets one entry after TCRdb re-called the 5' RACE reads with MiXCR. The table records more than 120,000 distinct CDR3 sequences, 15% to 20% of them present only once. Sequenced input: PBMCs or a T cell subset sorted from them (not recorded which). These receptors came from an adult woman who had mild COVID-19 (a few samples of this study predate the infection). Cell type and time point are not known.

This clonotype was counted a few times. The rearrangement links TRBV12-3 or TRBV12-4 to TRBJ1-5; TRBD1 might be the D (5 bases). V was trimmed by 1 base and J by 7 bases, leaving 8 bases between them. The length of the CDR3 is 13 residues. CDR3 nucleotides: TGTGCCAGCAGTTTAGAACAGGCCCAGCCCCAGCATTTT. Translation: CASSLEQAQPQHF.

This clonotype was found a few times. The chain recombines TRBV5-6 with TRBJ2-1; 10 positions match TRBD2. The junction had 3 bases not matched to a gene; V was cut back by 4 bases and J by 2 bases. This CDR3 has 15 residues. Per the germline V gene, CDR1 is SGHDT and CDR2 is YYEEEE. Here the CDR3 reads CASSPSGRAYNEQFF. CDR3 sequence (DNA): TGTGCCAGCAGCCCCAGCGGGAGGGCCTACAATGAGCAGTTCTTC.

This clonotype was seen only a few times. This sequence joins TRBV5-6 and TRBJ1-1, with no clear D. The germline gives CDR1 SGHDT, CDR2 YYEEEE. This CDR3 comprises 12 residues. The ends were cut back, 4 bases at V and 6 bases at J, with 10 bases in the middle. CDR3 DNA sequence: TGTGCCAGCAGCGGTTCGTTGGCTGAAGCTTTCTTT. It codes for CASSGSLAEAFF.

V gene TRBV5-6 combines with J gene TRBJ1-4; possibly TRBD1 for D (5 bases). V was cut by 1 base and J by 6 bases, with 13 bases left in between. Germline loops: CDR1 SGHDT, CDR2 YYEEEE. CDR3 size: 15 residues. This chain's CDR3 is CASSLRGVGDEKLFF. Written as DNA, the CDR3 is TGTGCCAGCAGCTTGCGAGGGGTAGGGGATGAAAAACTGTTTTTT.

V is TRBV9 and J is TRBJ1-1; TRBD1 agrees at 7 bases. This CDR3 has 15 amino acids. Germline V CDR1 and CDR2: SGDLS, YYNGEE. V shed 0 bases and J 1 base; nucleotides not matched to a gene: 3. CDR3 residues: CASSVAGTANTEAFF. The CDR3 DNA reads TGTGCCAGCAGCGTAGCAGGGACAGCGAACACTGAAGCTTTCTTT. Together with reference TRBV9 and TRBJ1-1, the CDR3 gives the full variable domain: DSGVTQTPKHLITATGQRVTLRCSPRSGDLSVYWYQQSLDQGLQFLIQYYNGEERAKGNILERFSAQQFPDLHSELNLSSLELGDSALYFCASSVAGTANTEAFFGQGTRLTVV.

Only one count was recorded for this clonotype. The chain combines TRBV7-2 with TRBJ2-2; TRBD1 aligns across 7 bases. Germline CDR1 and CDR2: SGHTA and FQGNSA. This CDR3 contains 17 residues. V gave up 4 bases and J gave up 2 bases; unmatched junction bases: 10. This CDR3 reads CASSSHPQGVNTGELFF. CDR3 nucleotide sequence: TGTGCCAGCAGCTCCCACCCCCAGGGGGTAAACACCGGGGAGCTGTTTTTT.

This chain connects TRBV20-1 to TRBJ2-3, with D perhaps matching TRBD2 (5 bases). V was trimmed by 3 bases and J by 2 bases, leaving 6 bases between them. The germline gives CDR1 DFQATT, CDR2 SNEGSKA (reference sequence). This CDR3 comprises 12 residues. Here the CDR3 DNA reads TGCAGTGCTAGGGACTTCACAGATACGCAGTATTTT. It codes for CSARDFTDTQYF.

This clonotype has a handful of counts. The V call is TRBV7-2, the J call TRBJ2-7, with D hard to call. The V end lost 5 bases, the J end lost 4 bases, and 15 bases lay between the germline ends. The CDR3 is made up of 14 amino acids. Germline CDR1 reads SGHTA; CDR2 reads FQGNSA. The CDR3 nucleotides are TGTGCCAGCAGCCTCGACGCGATGCGATACGAGCAGTACTTC. This codes for CASSLDAMRYEQYF.

This sequence joins TRBV27 and TRBJ2-7, with D possibly being TRBD1 (6 bases). The length of the CDR3 is 14 residues. The V end was cut by 3 bases, the J end by 6 bases, with 15 bases between. The V gene's germline CDR1 is MNHEY and CDR2 SMNVEV (reference sequence). CDR3 loop: CASSFRGQSSEQYF. As DNA, the CDR3 is TGTGCCAGCAGTTTTCGCGGACAGTCGAGCGAGCAGTACTTC.

This clonotype was counted between two and nine times. The genes are TRBV27 and TRBJ2-1, with a possible D match to TRBD2 (5 bases). Germline CDR1 and CDR2: MNHEY and SMNVEV (reference sequence). This CDR3 is built from 13 residues. The germline V and J ends were trimmed by 8 bases and 5 bases, with 13 bases remaining between them. CDR3 bases: TGTGCCAGCCGGACGGGAACCAACAATGAGCAGTTCTTC. Translated, it gives CASRTGTNNEQFF.

This clonotype was found a few times. The chain links TRBV29-1 to TRBJ1-1, with unresolved D. The V and J ends lost 6 bases and 0 bases respectively, with 11 bases between them. CDR3 length: 13 residues. Germline CDR1 is SQVTM and CDR2 is ANQGSEA. The CDR3 sequence is CSVLRRMNTEAFF. The CDR3 nucleotides read TGCAGCGTATTGAGGCGGATGAACACTGAAGCTTTCTTT. The full variable domain, rest sourced from reference TRBV29-1 and TRBJ1-1, is SAVISQKPSRDICQRGTSLTIQCQVDSQVTMMFWYRQQPGQSLTLIATANQGSEATYESGFVIDKFPISRPNLTFSTLTVSNMSPEDSSIYLCSVLRRMNTEAFFGQGTRLTVV.

The chain carries TRBV2 and TRBJ1-5; D might be TRBD1 (5 bases). CDR3 length equals 15 residues. Germline CDR1 is SNHLY and CDR2 is FYNNEI. V lost 6 bases and J lost 0, with 12 bases in between. CDR3: CASSPRQISNQPQHF. As DNA, the CDR3 is TGTGCCAGCAGCCCCCGACAGATTAGCAATCAGCCCCAGCATTTT.

CDR3 bases: TGTGCCAGCAGCCTCCCCGGGAGGGCCAGCCATGAGCAGTTCTTC. Its translation: CASSLPGRASHEQFF. This chain connects TRBV11-2 to TRBJ2-1; 8 nucleotides align to TRBD2. The germline gives CDR1 SGHAT, CDR2 FQNNGV. This CDR3 spans 15 amino acids. The trim removed 5 bases at V and 8 bases at J, leaving 11 bases unmatched.

In its sample, this clonotype was seen a few times. This rearrangement joins TRBV6-5 to TRBJ1-2; D unclear. This CDR3 spans 15 amino acids. Per the germline V gene, CDR1 is MNHEY and CDR2 is SVGAGI. Trimming removed 6 bases at V and 6 bases at J, with 20 bases between. CDR3: CASRAPGTWRNGYTF. The CDR3 DNA follows: TGTGCCAGCAGAGCTCCGGGCACCTGGAGAAATGGCTACACCTTC.

The chain joins TRBV24-1 to TRBJ2-7, with 8 nucleotides matching TRBD1. V was pared by 6 bases and J by 2 bases, with 5 bases of the junction left unmatched. Germline assignment: CDR1 KGHDR and CDR2 SFDVKD. The length of the CDR3 is 14 residues. CDR3 sequence reads: CATSPGQVPYEQYF. CDR3 nucleotide sequence: TGTGCCACCAGTCCGGGACAGGTTCCCTACGAGCAGTACTTC.